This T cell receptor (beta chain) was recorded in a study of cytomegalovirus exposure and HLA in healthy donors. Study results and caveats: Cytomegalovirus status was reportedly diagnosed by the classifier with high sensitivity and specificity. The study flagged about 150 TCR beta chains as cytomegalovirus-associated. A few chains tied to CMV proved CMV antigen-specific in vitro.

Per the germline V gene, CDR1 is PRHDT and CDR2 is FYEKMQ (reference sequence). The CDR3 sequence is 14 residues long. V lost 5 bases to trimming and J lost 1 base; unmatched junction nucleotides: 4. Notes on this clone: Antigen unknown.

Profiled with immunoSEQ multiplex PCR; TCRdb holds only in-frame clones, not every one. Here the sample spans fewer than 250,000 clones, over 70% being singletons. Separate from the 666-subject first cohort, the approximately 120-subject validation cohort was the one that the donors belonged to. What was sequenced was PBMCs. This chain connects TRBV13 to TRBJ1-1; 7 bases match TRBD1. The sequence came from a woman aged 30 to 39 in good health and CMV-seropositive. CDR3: CASSPQGGNTEAFF. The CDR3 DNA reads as TGTGCCAGCAGCCCCCAGGGGGGGAACACTGAAGCTTTCTTT.